This T cell receptor beta chain was obtained from a study of T cell responses to AZD1222 COVID-19 vaccine (dated by TCRdb to the early 2020s). Background on the whole study: AZD1222 recipients whose second dose came at about 4 weeks and those whose second dose came at about 12 weeks were combined into one group, since spike-specific TCR depth and breadth did not differ between the two schedules. TCR sequencing covered fewer than 250 trial participants: 200 to 210 given two doses of AZD1222 and 26 given two doses of MenACWY control vaccine. Trial participants were enrolled by age into subgroups of 18-55, 56-69 and 70-plus years, and around 140, 26 and 57 TCR-sequenced participants, respectively, were included in these subgroups.

A remark on this clone: What this receptor recognizes is not known. Nothing much larger sits one base from this clone, and base qualities are not available.

The CDR3 regions of human TCRbeta chains were analyzed by immunosequencing. In the original analysis: TCRs in the repertoires were matched against a reference library of SARS-CoV-2-specific TCRs that had been generated with the MIRA antigen-specificity platform. Breadth was defined as the fraction of unique TCRs that were SARS-CoV-2-associated, and depth was defined as the fraction of total T cells that were SARS-CoV-2-associated. Using the MIRA data, each spike-specific TCR was mapped to the spike region that the TCR reacts to and placed in a CD4 or CD8 class. Log10-transformed breadth and depth values were compared by one-way ANOVA with Sidak's multiple comparisons tests. Held by TCRdb, this immuneACCESS table contains in-frame sequences only and omits some clones. Under half of the omission traces to an unresolved V gene where checked; the cause of the rest is unknown. V, J and clone size derive from that table, while D and trimming were established from the DNA sequence. The sample table contains 52,000 or so clones; only one count was recorded for roughly 80% of them. The ten largest clones add up to roughly a quarter of the sample.

Read against the paper, the sample's time point label means: baseline before first vaccination. Vaccinee samples were obtained from the UK trials COV001 and COV002, which included a single-blind randomized controlled phase 2/3 trial of AZD1222 (ChAdOx1 nCoV-19) in healthy adults. For TCRbeta chain sequencing, PBMC samples were collected from trial participants at day 0 and at day 28 after the second dose. V is pared back by 1 base and J by 1 base, with 8 bases lying between the germline termini. CDR1 and CDR2 are read off the germline V gene as SGHRS and YFSETQ. From the cysteine through the phenylalanine, the CDR3 covers 14 amino acids. Just the 42-base CDR3 DNA is kept, in frame starting at base 1. Study-wide conclusions, independent of this receptor: After two AZD1222 doses, both the breadth and the depth of spike-specific TCRs were significantly higher than at day 0 and than in MenACWY recipients. Reportedly, almost half of the unique spike-specific TCRs recognized epitopes lying outside the regions that are mutated in the B.1.351 and B.1.1.7 variants. Conclusions about previously exposed vaccinees are limited, since just six AZD1222 recipients were seropositive for SARS-CoV-2 at baseline. Participants were mostly white British and included more females than males, and it was suggested by the authors that clonal diversity may have been underestimated. In the small 56-69-year group, the increase in depth fell short of significance, most likely because of low power. Because no day 14 peak-response samples were available, the repertoires could be characterized only after the peak T cell response. The vaccine-associated CD4 TCRs covered the entire spike protein, and the dominant responses fell in regions 160-218 and 743-854.

This clonotype originated in an adult in good health. In this chain, TRBV5-1 is recombined with TRBJ1-1; a tentative D match to TRBD1 spans 6 bases. This material consisted of peripheral blood, taken on day 0 of AZD1222 vaccination. The DNA is TGCGCCAGCAGCTTGCGGACAGAGAACACTGAAGCTTTCTTT. It specifies CASSLRTENTEAFF.